The 25 T cell receptor beta chains presented below share a single source sample, sequenced in a study of identical twins. TCRdb re-called the 5' RACE reads with MiXCR, one entry per CDR3 protein. The sample includes just over 500,000 distinct CDR3 sequences, roughly a fifth of them seen just once. This sample also appeared in a second study, on T cells expressing NK-cell markers.

Material: CD4+ T cells sorted from blood. The receptors stem from a woman aged 18-30 years in good health.

This clonotype was picked up a small number of times. The chain recombines TRBV6-5 with TRBJ2-1; D is undetermined. The CDR3 totals 16 residues. Between the trimmed V and J ends, which lost 2 bases and 1 base, there was a span of 12 bases. Per germline, CDR1 MNHEY and CDR2 SVGAGI. CDR3 nucleotides: TGTGCCAGCAGTTACACCCCCCTGGGGTCCTACAATGAGCAGTTCTTC. This translates into CASSYTPLGSYNEQFF.

There are many counts of this clonotype. The chain employs TRBV5-1 and TRBJ2-7, with 11 bases aligning to TRBD1. Unmatched junction bases numbered 3, after V lost 2 bases and J lost 5 bases. The V gene's germline CDR1 is SGHRS and CDR2 YFSETQ. The CDR3 runs 14 residues. The CDR3 loop is CASSFGDRGNEQYF. The CDR3 DNA reads TGCGCCAGCAGCTTTGGGGACAGGGGGAACGAGCAGTACTTC.

This clonotype has a handful of counts. The rearrangement uses TRBV6-5 and TRBJ1-4; TRBD1 is a possible D gene (6 bases). V was clipped by 0 bases and J by 10 bases, with 15 bases between them. Germline V gene sequence: CDR1 MNHEY, CDR2 SVGAGI. The CDR3 totals 15 residues. The CDR3 protein is CASSYSDSTMGKLFF. Written as DNA, the CDR3 is TGTGCCAGCAGTTACTCGGACAGCACGATGGGAAAACTGTTTTTT.

This clonotype was picked up a small number of times. The rearrangement joins TRBV4-1 to TRBJ1-1; D remains unclear. V dropped 0 bases and J dropped 5 bases, with 10 bases sitting between them. The CDR3 loop spans 14 amino acids. The germline gives CDR1 MGHRA, CDR2 YSYEKL. CDR3 nucleotides: TGCGCCAGCAGCCAAGATCGGAGATGGACTGAAGCTTTCTTT. Protein sequence: CASSQDRRWTEAFF.

This sequence joins TRBV10-3 and TRBJ1-6; no firm D call. The germline V gene encodes CDR1 ENHRY and CDR2 SYGVKD. CDR3 length equals 13 residues. The germline V and J ends were trimmed by 4 bases and 7 bases, with 8 bases remaining between them. As DNA, the CDR3 is TGTGCCATCAGTGTACGGTTGAATTCACCCCTCCACTTT. Translating it yields CAISVRLNSPLHF.

The gene calls are TRBV12-3 or TRBV12-4 and TRBJ1-1; 7 bases are a match to TRBD1. The CDR3 runs 13 residues. Trimming cost V 3 bases and J 7 bases; bases outside gene matches: 5. The CDR3 DNA reads TGTGCCAGCAGTTTCGAGAACAGGGGTGAAGCTTTCTTT. Its translation: CASSFENRGEAFF.

This clonotype was counted only a few times. This rearrangement joins TRBV12-3 or TRBV12-4 to TRBJ2-7, with 10 nucleotides matching TRBD2. The J segment lost 2 bases and the V segment lost 4 bases, leaving 5 bases of the junction unmatched. CDR3 length: 15 residues. Here the CDR3 DNA reads TGTGCCAGCAGTTCAAGTAGCGGGAGGACCTACGAGCAGTACTTC. Translating it yields CASSSSSGRTYEQYF.

The rearrangement links TRBV19 to TRBJ2-6; D is unresolved. The CDR3 is made up of 13 amino acids. The ends were cut back, 1 base at V and 4 bases at J, with 2 bases in the middle. Germline V CDR1 and CDR2: LNHDA, SQIVND (reference sequence). The CDR3 reads CASSIAGANVLTF. The CDR3 DNA is TGTGCCAGTAGTATAGCCGGGGCCAACGTCCTGACTTTC.

V usage is TRBV5-1 and J usage is TRBJ2-1; D gene unclear. Germline CDR1 is SGHRS and CDR2 is YFSETQ. V dropped 0 bases and J dropped 0 bases, with 7 bases sitting between them. This CDR3 contains 15 residues. The CDR3 is CASSLGSVSYNEQFF. The CDR3 DNA reads as TGCGCCAGCAGCTTGGGGAGCGTCTCCTACAATGAGCAGTTCTTC.

This clonotype was picked up many times. The CDR3 DNA reads TGCAGCGTTCAGCGGGGGGAATGGGAGACCCAGTACTTC. Its protein product is CSVQRGEWETQYF. This chain uses TRBV29-1 with TRBJ2-5; 9 nucleotides line up with TRBD2. The CDR3 has 13 residues. Germline V lookup: CDR1 SQVTM, CDR2 ANQGSEA. The V and J ends lost 5 bases and 5 bases, in that order; junction bases with no gene match: 6. Filled out from reference TRBV29-1 and TRBJ2-5, the complete variable domain reads SAVISQKPSRDICQRGTSLTIQCQVDSQVTMMFWYRQQPGQSLTLIATANQGSEATYESGFVIDKFPISRPNLTFSTLTVSNMSPEDSSIYLCSVQRGEWETQYFGPGTRLLVL.

At least ten counts were recorded for this clonotype. The V gene is TRBV5-1, the J gene TRBJ2-3; 7 nucleotides align to TRBD1. V shed 3 bases and J 3 bases; nucleotides not matched to a gene: 7. Germline lookup yields CDR1 SGHRS and CDR2 YFSETQ. The CDR3 runs to 15 residues. The DNA of the CDR3 is TGCGCCAGCAGCTCTGGACAGGCATTAACAGATACGCAGTATTTT. This translates into CASSSGQALTDTQYF.

The CDR3 DNA sequence: TGTGCCAGCAGCCACAGGGCGGATTGGGGCTACGAGCAGTACTTC. Protein product: CASSHRADWGYEQYF. The V call is TRBV6-1, the J call TRBJ2-7; D possibly corresponds to TRBD1 (6 bases). The CDR3 covers 15 residues. The germline V gene has CDR1 MNHNS and CDR2 SASEGT. V dropped 6 bases and J dropped 3 bases, with 18 bases sitting between them.

This clonotype was seen only a few times. J is TRBJ2-7 and V is TRBV7-2; 7 bases map to TRBD2. Germline CDR1 SGHTA, CDR2 FQGNSA. This CDR3 is built from 14 residues. V lost 5 bases to trimming and J lost 4 bases; unmatched junction nucleotides: 8. CDR3 sequence: CASSLQQAGYEQYF. The CDR3 DNA sequence: TGTGCCAGCAGCCTCCAGCAAGCGGGATACGAGCAGTACTTC.

CDR3: CASLGLANEQFF. In DNA, the CDR3 is TGTGCCAGCCTAGGACTAGCCAATGAGCAGTTCTTC. The chain combines TRBV6-5 with TRBJ2-1; 8 bases fit TRBD2. CDR1 is MNHEY and CDR2 is SVGAGI in the germline V gene. This CDR3 has 12 amino acids. V trimming: 8 bases; J trimming: 6 bases; junction bases outside the gene matches: 3.

This clonotype was observed at least ten times. The chain carries TRBV10-3 and TRBJ1-1; D uncertain. V dropped 7 bases and J dropped 2 bases, with 11 bases sitting between them. The CDR3 spans 13 residues. Looked up from germline, CDR1 is ENHRY and CDR2 is SYGVKD. The CDR3 loop reads CAITLDRNTEAFF. The CDR3 DNA sequence: TGTGCCATCACCCTGGACCGAAACACTGAAGCTTTCTTT.

The gene calls are TRBV7-9 and TRBJ2-5; 7 positions agree with TRBD1. Germline V lookup: CDR1 SEHNR, CDR2 FQNEAQ (reference sequence). CDR3 length: 14 residues. V trimming: 4 bases; J trimming: 5 bases; junction bases outside the gene matches: 7. The CDR3 spells CASSSYRGHETQYF. The DNA for the CDR3 is TGTGCCAGCAGCTCGTACAGGGGACATGAGACCCAGTACTTC.

This clonotype was seen only a few times. The V gene is TRBV15, the J gene TRBJ2-1; TRBD2 matches 15 bases. This CDR3 has 13 residues. The germline gives CDR1 LNHNV, CDR2 YYDKDF (reference sequence). Trimming took 7 bases from V and 16 from J; bases not matched to a gene: 8. The CDR3 reads CATTWTSGGAQFF. CDR3 DNA: TGTGCCACCACCTGGACTAGCGGGGGGGCCCAATTCTTC.

The chain couples TRBV29-1 to TRBJ1-2; no firm D call. The CDR3 is 12 amino acids. Germline loops: CDR1 SQVTM, CDR2 ANQGSEA. The ends were cut back, 4 bases at V and 7 bases at J, with 13 bases in the middle. CDR3 sequence (DNA): TGCAGCGTTGGTCCCTTAGCTGTTGGCTACACCTTC. Protein: CSVGPLAVGYTF.

This clonotype was counted a few times. CDR3 in amino acids: CASSASGGDQPQHF. The DNA for the CDR3 is TGCGCCAGCAGCGCCTCAGGGGGCGACCAGCCCCAGCATTTT. The genes are TRBV5-1 and TRBJ1-5, with TRBD1 matching 8 bases. Germline lookup yields CDR1 SGHRS and CDR2 YFSETQ. The CDR3 length is 14 residues. After removal of 4 bases from V and 7 bases from J, the junction contained 7 bases not matched to a gene.

The sample holds a few counts of this clonotype. The chain employs TRBV9 and TRBJ1-3; D uncertain. Germline V gene sequence: CDR1 SGDLS, CDR2 YYNGEE. Trimming shortened V by 2 bases and J by 2 bases, and 14 bases separated the two germline ends. The CDR3 length is 16 residues. The chain's CDR3 is CASSVEGTVPGNTIYF. CDR3 in DNA: TGTGCCAGCAGCGTTGAGGGTACAGTACCTGGAAACACCATATATTTT.

The chain uses TRBV4-1 and TRBJ2-3, with a weak D call TRBD2 (5 bases). CDR1 is MGHRA, CDR2 YSYEKL, per germline. V was pared by 1 base and J by 6 bases, with 11 bases between. The CDR3 extends over 14 amino acids. DNA for the CDR3: TGCGCCAGCAGCCAAGTATCACTAGTCGATACGCAGTATTTT. It translates to CASSQVSLVDTQYF.

This chain joins TRBV2 and TRBJ2-1, with 10 bases matching TRBD2. The CDR3 is 15 amino acids. Germline trimming cut 8 bases from V and 4 bases from J; bases unmatched to any gene: 8. Germline V CDR1 and CDR2: SNHLY, FYNNEI. The CDR3 reads CASGGRTSGYNEQFF. The CDR3, as DNA: TGTGCCAGCGGGGGCCGGACTAGCGGATACAATGAGCAGTTCTTC.

This clonotype was seen more than once but under ten times. The V call is TRBV6-1, the J call TRBJ2-3; 11 bases align to TRBD2. The V gene's germline CDR1 is MNHNS and CDR2 SASEGT. The CDR3 length is 14 residues. V was pared by 6 bases and J by 6 bases, with 5 bases of the junction left unmatched. The CDR3 sequence is CASRIAGGQDTQYF. CDR3 sequence (DNA): TGTGCCAGCAGAATAGCGGGGGGGCAGGATACGCAGTATTTT.

The rearrangement uses TRBV12-3 or TRBV12-4 and TRBJ2-5; 11 nucleotides align to TRBD2. J gave up 4 bases and V 8 bases, and 3 bases lay outside the gene matches. This CDR3 spans 13 amino acids. CDR3 nucleotides: TGTGCCAGCTTACTAGCGGGAGTAGAGACCCAGTACTTC. Encoded protein: CASLLAGVETQYF.

The J gene is TRBJ1-5, the V gene TRBV27; possibly TRBD1 for D (5 bases). Between the trimmed V and J ends, which lost 2 bases and 6 bases, there was a span of 8 bases. Germline-derived CDR1 and CDR2 are MNHEY and SMNVEV (reference sequence). This CDR3 comprises 13 residues. The CDR3 region is CASSLTQGQPQHF. The CDR3 nucleotides read TGTGCCAGCAGTTTAACGCAGGGTCAGCCCCAGCATTTT.